These 20 T cell receptor beta chains were sequenced from one sample in a study of blood T cell repertoires in COVID-19. Clones were read by immunoSEQ multiplex PCR, and TCRdb kept only the in-frame ones, dropping some. The sample yields approximately 280,000 clones, 80% to 90% seen once. The sample was peripheral blood. These TCRs come from a woman between 65 and 79 years old with acute or convalescent COVID-19.

The J gene is TRBJ1-2, the V gene TRBV21-1; no check of the table's D call, TRBD1, against the DNA was made. TRBV21-1 corresponds to a pseudogene. This CDR3 region has 15 residues. Here the CDR3 reads CASSRFPDSHYGYTF. The CDR3 coding sequence is TGTGCCAGCAGCAGATTTCCCGACAGCCACTATGGCTACACCTTC.

The J gene is TRBJ2-7, the V gene TRBV5-1; tentative D call: TRBD1 (5 bases). Trimming removed 4 bases at V and 0 bases at J, with 11 bases between. The CDR3 runs to 14 residues. CDR1 and CDR2 (germline): SGHRS, YFSETQ. The DNA for the CDR3 is TGCGCCAGCAGCCCAGAACAGGCCTCCTACGAGCAGTACTTC. It is translated as CASSPEQASYEQYF.

V gene TRBV5-1 combines with J gene TRBJ2-3, with a possible D match to TRBD2 (6 bases). With 6 bases removed from V and 6 bases from J, the gap between germline ends came to 14 bases. The CDR3 has 13 residues. The germline gives CDR1 SGHRS, CDR2 YFSETQ. The CDR3 nucleotides read TGCGCCAGCATGGAGGGGCTGAGGGATACGCAGTATTTT. Encoded protein: CASMEGLRDTQYF.

The V and J genes are TRBV3-1 (or the pseudogene TRBV3-2) and TRBJ2-5; D not resolved. Trimming stripped 2 bases from V and 3 bases from J, with 4 bases between. CDR1 and CDR2 (germline): LGHDT, YNNKEL (reference sequence). The CDR3 is 12 residues long. In DNA, the CDR3 is TGTGCCAGCAGCCAAATCGAAGAGACCCAGTACTTC. This encodes CASSQIEETQYF.

The rearrangement uses TRBV11-3 and TRBJ2-7, with 13 bases lining up with TRBD2. The CDR3 has 14 residues. V was pared by 8 bases and J by 5 bases, with 6 bases of the junction left unmatched. Germline V gene lookup returns CDR1 SGHNT and CDR2 YENEEA. The CDR3 region is CASLGLAGLNEQYF. The CDR3 DNA follows: TGTGCCAGCTTGGGACTAGCGGGGCTCAACGAGCAGTACTTC.

This clone was detected once. The chain carries TRBV7-9 and TRBJ1-2; 8 nucleotides align to TRBD1. After removal of 0 bases from V and 4 bases from J, the junction contained 4 bases not matched to a gene. This CDR3 spans 15 amino acids. CDR1 and CDR2 from the germline V gene are SEHNR and FQNEAQ (reference sequence). The CDR3 coding sequence is TGTGCCAGCAGCTTAGCGGCAGGGGGCTCCTATGGCTACACCTTC. Residues: CASSLAAGGSYGYTF.

CDR3 sequence: CASSLDRGVDTQYF. CDR3 coding DNA: TGTGCCAGCAGCTTGGACAGGGGAGTAGATACGCAGTATTTT. The chain combines TRBV5-4 with TRBJ2-3, with 7 bases aligning to TRBD1. V shed 0 bases and J 5 bases; nucleotides not matched to a gene: 3. The CDR3 covers 14 residues. CDR1 SGHNT and CDR2 YYREEE come from the germline V gene (reference sequence).

This clone appeared a single time. The chain is built from TRBV14 and TRBJ2-1; unclear D gene. The CDR3 loop spans 12 amino acids. Per germline, CDR1 SGHDN and CDR2 FVKESK. Trimming stripped 1 base from V and 9 bases from J, with 7 bases between. CDR3 amino acids: CASSQGFGEQFF. The CDR3 nucleotides are TGTGCCAGCAGCCAAGGGTTCGGTGAGCAGTTCTTC.

The genes are TRBV5-1 and TRBJ2-1; 10 bases map to TRBD2. CDR1 SGHRS and CDR2 YFSETQ come from the germline V gene. J was trimmed by 2 bases and V by 2 bases; bases with no gene match: 4. The CDR3 spans 16 residues. The CDR3 region has the DNA TGCGCCAGCAGCTTCACTAGCGGGGTCCCCTACAATGAGCAGTTCTTC. Translating gives CASSFTSGVPYNEQFF.

The J gene is TRBJ1-4, the V gene TRBV6-2 or TRBV6-3, with D uncertain. V lost 0 bases and J 4 bases, leaving 15 bases between the germline ends. The germline CDR1 and CDR2 sequences are MNHEY and SVGEGT. This CDR3 comprises 17 residues. The CDR3 sequence: CASSYSSGIGHNEKLFF. DNA for the CDR3: TGTGCCAGCAGTTACTCGTCGGGTATCGGTCATAATGAAAAACTGTTTTTT.

The chain couples TRBV11-1 to TRBJ1-2; D is uncertain. Trimming removed 5 bases from V and 2 bases from J, with 18 bases in between. Germline V gene lookup returns CDR1 SGHAT and CDR2 FQDESV (reference sequence). This CDR3 region has 16 residues. The CDR3: CASSRGGRGSNYGYTF. In DNA form, the CDR3 reads TGTGCCAGCAGCCGTGGAGGTCGGGGTTCCAACTATGGCTACACCTTC.

The chain carries TRBV11-2 and TRBJ1-1; no reliable D call. CDR1 is SGHAT and CDR2 is FQNNGV in the germline V gene. The CDR3 spans 11 residues. Trimming removed 4 bases from V and 7 bases from J, with 7 bases in between. In nucleotides, the CDR3 is TGTGCCAGCAGCTCTCAGAATGAAGCTTTCTTT. Protein product: CASSSQNEAFF. Full variable domain (outside the CDR3, taken from reference TRBV11-2 and TRBJ1-1): EAGVAQSPRYKIIEKRQSVAFWCNPISGHATLYWYQQILGQGPKLLIQFQNNGVVDDSQLPKDRFSAERLKGVDSTLKIQPAKLEDSAVYLCASSSQNEAFFGQGTRLTVV.

The chain recombines TRBV5-6 with TRBJ1-1; 7 nucleotides match TRBD1. V trimming: 5 bases; J trimming: 6 bases; junction bases outside the gene matches: 7. This CDR3 contains 13 residues. Germline CDR1 SGHDT, CDR2 YYEEEE. CDR3 protein: CASRETGYSEAFF. The CDR3 bases are TGTGCCAGCAGAGAGACAGGGTATTCTGAAGCTTTCTTT.

The chain combines TRBV6-5 with TRBJ2-1; D not resolved. Trimming stripped 2 bases from V and 5 bases from J, with 4 bases between. The CDR3 spans 12 residues. Germline lookup yields CDR1 MNHEY and CDR2 SVGAGI. CDR3 sequence (DNA): TGTGCCAGCAGTTACCCCAACAATGAGCAGTTCTTC. The encoded protein is CASSYPNNEQFF.

This clone occurred once. The V and J genes are TRBV6-2 or TRBV6-3 and TRBJ1-5, with 7 positions matching TRBD1. Germline V gene data show CDR1 as MNHEY and CDR2 as SVGEGT. The V gene end was trimmed by 0 bases and the J gene end by 3 bases; junction bases not matched to a gene: 2. The CDR3 is made up of 15 amino acids. CDR3 coding DNA: TGTGCCAGCAGTTACTCAGGGGGCGACAATCAGCCCCAGCATTTT. Translation gives CASSYSGGDNQPQHF.

This clone was seen once. The chain is built from TRBV7-9 and TRBJ2-5; 9 bases line up with TRBD2. CDR3 length: 17 amino acids. V was clipped by 1 base and J by 5 bases; unmatched bases: 11. Germline-derived CDR1 and CDR2 are SEHNR and FQNEAQ (reference sequence). CDR3 sequence reads: CASSLDRGLAGLETQYF. CDR3 in DNA: TGTGCCAGCAGCTTAGATCGCGGGCTAGCGGGATTGGAGACCCAGTACTTC.

The chain employs TRBV19 and TRBJ1-4; tentative D call: TRBD1 (5 bases). Germline V gene sequence: CDR1 LNHDA, CDR2 SQIVND (reference sequence). The V gene lost 6 bases and the J gene lost 2 bases, with 13 bases spanning the gap. This CDR3 region has 15 residues. CDR3 residues: CASSSGGATNEKLFF. DNA for the CDR3: TGTGCCAGTAGCTCAGGAGGGGCGACTAATGAAAAACTGTTTTTT.

The gene calls are TRBV30 and TRBJ1-2; 7 bases are a match to TRBD1. Germline CDR1 and CDR2: GTSNPN and SVGIG (reference sequence). CDR3 length: 12 residues. V dropped 2 bases and J dropped 10; count of bases not matched to a gene: 7. CDR3 residues: CAWSTRQGPYTF. The CDR3 nucleotides read TGTGCCTGGAGTACCAGACAGGGCCCCTACACCTTC. Full variable domain (remainder filled in from reference TRBV30 and TRBJ1-2): SQTIHQWPATLVQPVGSPLSLECTVEGTSNPNLYWYRQAAGRGLQLLFYSVGIGQISSEVPQNLSASRPQDRQFILSSKKLLLSDSGFYLCAWSTRQGPYTFGSGTRLTVV.

This clone was seen only a few times. Other DNA variants within this sample encode the same CDR3. V and J are TRBV12-3 or TRBV12-4 and TRBJ1-2; TRBD1 aligns across 9 bases. This CDR3 contains 13 residues. Trimming at V came to 5 bases and at J to 8 bases, leaving 6 bases not matched to a gene. Here the CDR3 DNA reads TGTGCCAGCAGTCTGGACAGGGGCTTCGGCTACACCTTC. This gives the protein CASSLDRGFGYTF.

The chain joins TRBV5-4 to TRBJ1-1; no clear D gene. CDR3 length: 14 residues. The germline V gene has CDR1 SGHNT and CDR2 YYREEE (reference sequence). The V end lost 1 base, the J end lost 1 base, and 8 bases lay between the germline ends. The CDR3 sequence is CASSLFRENTEAFF. CDR3 sequence (DNA): TGTGCCAGCAGCTTGTTCCGGGAGAACACTGAAGCTTTCTTT.